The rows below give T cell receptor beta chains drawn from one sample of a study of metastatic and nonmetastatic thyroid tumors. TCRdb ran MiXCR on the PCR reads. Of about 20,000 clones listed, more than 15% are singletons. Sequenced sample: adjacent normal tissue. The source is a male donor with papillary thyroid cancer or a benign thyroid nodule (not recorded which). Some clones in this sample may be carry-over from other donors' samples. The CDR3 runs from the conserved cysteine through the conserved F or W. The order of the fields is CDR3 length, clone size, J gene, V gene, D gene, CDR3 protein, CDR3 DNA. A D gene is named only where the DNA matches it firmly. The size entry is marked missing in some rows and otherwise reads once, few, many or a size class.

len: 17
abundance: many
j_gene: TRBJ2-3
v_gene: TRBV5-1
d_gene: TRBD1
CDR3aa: CASSPIGGTGSTDTQYF
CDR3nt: TGCGCCAGCAGCCCCATTGGCGGGACAGGGAGCACAGATACGCAGTATTTT

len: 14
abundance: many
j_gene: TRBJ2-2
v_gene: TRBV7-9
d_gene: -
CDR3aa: CASSRTTNTGELFF
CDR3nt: TGTGCCAGCAGCCGGACAACGAACACCGGGGAGCTGTTTTTT

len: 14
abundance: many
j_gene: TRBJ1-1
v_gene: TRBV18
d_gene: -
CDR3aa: CASSRYSGNTEAFF
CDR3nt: TGTGCCAGCTCACGTTACAGTGGGAACACTGAAGCTTTCTTT

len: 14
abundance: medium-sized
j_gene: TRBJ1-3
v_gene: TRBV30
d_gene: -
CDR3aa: CAWNGGWVGNTIYF
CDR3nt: TGTGCCTGGAACGGAGGGTGGGTTGGAAACACCATATATTTT

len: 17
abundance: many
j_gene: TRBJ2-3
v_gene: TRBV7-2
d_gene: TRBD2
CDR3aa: CASSFGAGGPSTDTQYF
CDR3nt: TGTGCCAGCAGTTTCGGGGCGGGAGGGCCCAGCACAGATACGCAGTATTTT

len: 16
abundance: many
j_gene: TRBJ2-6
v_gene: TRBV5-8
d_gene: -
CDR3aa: CASSLSVGLGANVLTF
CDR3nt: TGTGCCAGCAGCCTAAGTGTGGGTTTAGGGGCCAACGTCCTGACTTTC

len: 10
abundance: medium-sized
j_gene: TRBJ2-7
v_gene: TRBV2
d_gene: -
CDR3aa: CASNPYEQYF
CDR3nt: TGTGCCAGCAACCCCTACGAGCAGTACTTC

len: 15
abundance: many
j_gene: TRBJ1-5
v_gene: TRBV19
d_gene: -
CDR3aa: CASSIEGQLIQPQHF
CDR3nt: TGTGCCAGTAGTATCGAAGGACAGTTAATTCAGCCCCAGCATTTT

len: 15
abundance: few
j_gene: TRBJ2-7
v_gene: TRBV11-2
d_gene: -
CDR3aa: CASSLDEGRNIGQYF
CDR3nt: TGTGCCAGCAGCTTAGACGAGGGGCGCAATATTGGGCAGTACTTC

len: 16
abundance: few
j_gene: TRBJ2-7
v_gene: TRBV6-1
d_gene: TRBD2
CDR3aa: CASTYTTSGSTHEQYF
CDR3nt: TGTGCCAGCACCTACACAACTAGCGGGAGTACTCACGAGCAGTACTTC

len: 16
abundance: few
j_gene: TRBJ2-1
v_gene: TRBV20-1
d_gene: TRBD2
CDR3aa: CSARPRTSGSSYEQFF
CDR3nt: TGCAGTGCTAGGCCACGAACTAGCGGGAGTTCTTATGAGCAGTTCTTC

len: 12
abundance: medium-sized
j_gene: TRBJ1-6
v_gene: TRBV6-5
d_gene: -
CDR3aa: CASSYPGRPLHF
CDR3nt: TGTGCCAGCAGTTACCCCGGGCGACCCCTCCACTTT

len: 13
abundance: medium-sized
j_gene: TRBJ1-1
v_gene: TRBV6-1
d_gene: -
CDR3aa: CASSETWNTEAFF
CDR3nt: TGTGCCAGCAGTGAAACCTGGAACACTGAAGCTTTCTTT

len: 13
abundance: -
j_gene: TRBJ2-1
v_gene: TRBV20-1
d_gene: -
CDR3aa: CSSRDGSLSEQFF
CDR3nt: TGCAGCTCTAGAGATGGGTCTCTCAGTGAGCAGTTCTTC

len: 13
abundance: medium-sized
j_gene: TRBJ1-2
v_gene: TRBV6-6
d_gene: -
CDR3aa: CASSYSGYQGYTF
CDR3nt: TGTGCCAGCAGTTACTCGGGGTATCAGGGCTACACCTTC

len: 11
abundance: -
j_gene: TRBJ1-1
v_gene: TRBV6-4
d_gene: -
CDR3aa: CRQVGWTEGFF
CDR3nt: TGCCGCCAGGTGGGTTGGACTGAAGGTTTCTTT

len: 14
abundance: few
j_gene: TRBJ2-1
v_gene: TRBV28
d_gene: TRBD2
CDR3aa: CASRLSGGNNEQFF
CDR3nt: TGTGCCAGCAGACTATCGGGAGGGAACAATGAGCAGTTCTTC

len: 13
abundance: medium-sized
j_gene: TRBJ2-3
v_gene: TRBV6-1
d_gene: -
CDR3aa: CASRRVSGDTQYF
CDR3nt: TGTGCCAGCCGCAGGGTGAGCGGAGATACGCAGTATTTT